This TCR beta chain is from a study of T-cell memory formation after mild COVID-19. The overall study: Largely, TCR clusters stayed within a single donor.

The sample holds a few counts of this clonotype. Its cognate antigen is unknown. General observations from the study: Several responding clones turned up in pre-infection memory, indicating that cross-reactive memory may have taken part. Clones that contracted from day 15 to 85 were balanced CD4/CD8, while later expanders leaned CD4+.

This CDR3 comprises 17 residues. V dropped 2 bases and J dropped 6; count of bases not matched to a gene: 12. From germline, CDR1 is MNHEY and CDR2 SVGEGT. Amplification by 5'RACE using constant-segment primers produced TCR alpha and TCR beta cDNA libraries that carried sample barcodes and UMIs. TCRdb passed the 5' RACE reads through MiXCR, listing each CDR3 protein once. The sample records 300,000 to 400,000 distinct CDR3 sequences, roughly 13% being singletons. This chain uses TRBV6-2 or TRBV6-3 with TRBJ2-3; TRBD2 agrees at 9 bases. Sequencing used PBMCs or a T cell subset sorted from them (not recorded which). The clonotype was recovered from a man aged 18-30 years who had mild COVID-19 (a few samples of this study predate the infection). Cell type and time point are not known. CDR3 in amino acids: CASSYMLAGRSDDTQYF. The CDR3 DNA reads TGTGCCAGCAGTTACATGCTAGCGGGAAGGAGTGACGATACGCAGTATTTT.